This T cell receptor beta chain was identified in a study of OX40 agonist ivuxolimab in advanced cancers. Study-level points and caveats: Compared with CD4+, CD8+ T cells on average had more expanded clones. Those patients achieving a partial response at 0.1-3.0 mg/kg showed among the lowest clonal expansion.

TCRdb's copy holds only in-frame clones and misses some; the assay was immunoSEQ multiplex PCR. The sample holds around 41,000 clones, 80% to 90% seen once. Concerning this clone: Its antigen is not known.

The junction had 6 bases not matched to a gene; V was cut back by 3 bases and J by 5 bases. CDR3 length: 14 residues. The germline gives CDR1 SGHRS, CDR2 YFSETQ. Material: CD4+ or CD8+ T cells sorted from blood, obtained in a trial of the OX40 agonist ivuxolimab. The sequence derives from an adult with an advanced solid tumor such as melanoma, head and neck, liver or kidney cancer. This chain links TRBV5-1 with TRBJ2-7; TRBD1 aligns across 9 bases. CDR3 region: CASSSTGGVNEQYF. In DNA, the CDR3 is TGCGCCAGCAGCTCTACAGGGGGCGTAAACGAGCAGTACTTC.